The 24 T cell receptor beta chains below come from one sample, sequenced in a study of CD8 T cells in ankylosing spondylitis. TCRdb redid the calling of the 5' RACE reads with MiXCR, one entry per CDR3 protein. The profile shows 250,000 or so distinct CDR3 sequences, under 30% of them singletons. Sample: blood, either unsorted or a sorted T cell fraction (not recorded which). The receptors derive from a male donor with ankylosing spondylitis or in good health (not recorded which).

This chain uses TRBV12-3 or TRBV12-4 with TRBJ2-7, with 7 bases aligning to TRBD1. The CDR3 has 17 residues. The J segment lost 4 bases and the V segment lost 2 bases, leaving 14 bases of the junction unmatched. In nucleotides, the CDR3 is TGTGCCAGCAGTTTACTCGCAGGGACAGCTATCGCATACGAGCAGTACTTC. Its protein is CASSLLAGTAIAYEQYF.

This clonotype was counted only a few times. This chain joins TRBV18 and TRBJ2-1; D is unclear. The CDR3 sequence is 15 residues long. Between the trimmed V and J ends, which lost 5 bases and 0 bases, there was a span of 11 bases. Germline V CDR1 and CDR2: KGHSH, LQKENI. This CDR3 is CASSILGSSYNEQFF. The CDR3 DNA reads as TGTGCCAGCTCAATACTCGGAAGCTCCTACAATGAGCAGTTCTTC.

This clonotype appeared once. The chain links TRBV3-1 to TRBJ1-2; unclear D gene. The germline CDR1 and CDR2 sequences are LGHDT and YNNKEL (reference sequence). The germline V and J ends were trimmed by 1 base and 8 bases, with 14 bases remaining between them. The CDR3 extends over 14 amino acids. The CDR3 loop reads CASSQGVYTGGYTF. The CDR3 region has the DNA TGTGCCAGCAGCCAAGGCGTATATACTGGGGGCTACACCTTC.

This chain joins TRBV6-1 and TRBJ1-6, with a weak D call TRBD1 (6 bases). There are 14 residues in the CDR3. Germline V gene sequence: CDR1 MNHNS, CDR2 SASEGT. The V end was cut by 6 bases, the J end by 14 bases, with 20 bases between. The CDR3 DNA follows: TGTGCCAGCAGCCGCGGACGGGACAATGAATCCCTCCACTTT. Its translation: CASSRGRDNESLHF.

The chain carries TRBV6-4 and TRBJ2-2; 7 positions match TRBD1. V lost 8 bases, J lost 3 bases, and 3 bases stayed unmatched. This CDR3 has 13 amino acids. The V gene's germline CDR1 is MRHNA and CDR2 SNTAGT. CDR3 sequence: CASWDSDTGELFF. DNA for the CDR3: TGTGCCAGCTGGGACAGCGACACCGGGGAGCTGTTTTTT.

This clonotype showed up just a few times. The chain has TRBV20-1 and TRBJ2-5; 7 bases map to TRBD2. The germline V gene encodes CDR1 DFQATT and CDR2 SNEGSKA (reference sequence). V was clipped by 6 bases and J by 5 bases; unmatched bases: 9. The length of the CDR3 is 13 residues. CDR3 in DNA: TGCAGTGCCACCCGGGGGGTTTCGGAGACCCAGTACTTC. Translation: CSATRGVSETQYF.

The chain recombines TRBV10-3 with TRBJ2-1, with TRBD1 as a possible D gene (6 bases). Germline CDR1 and CDR2: ENHRY and SYGVKD. V lost 4 bases to trimming and J lost 8 bases, with 12 bases between them. This CDR3 has 13 amino acids. The DNA of the CDR3 is TGTGCCATCAGTGTATCCAGGGGAGATGAGCAGTTCTTC. As protein: CAISVSRGDEQFF.

Many counts were recorded for this clonotype. The chain joins TRBV29-1 to TRBJ2-3; D gene ambiguous. The CDR3 runs 14 residues. V was shortened by 0 bases and J by 3 bases, with 10 bases between the two germline ends. Germline CDR1 reads SQVTM; CDR2 reads ANQGSEA. CDR3 nucleotides: TGCAGCGTTGAAGATTCGACCCGTACAGATACGCAGTATTTT. Its protein product is CSVEDSTRTDTQYF.

J is TRBJ2-3 and V is TRBV30, with D perhaps TRBD2 (5 bases). Per the germline V gene, CDR1 is GTSNPN and CDR2 is SVGIG (reference sequence). Trimming took 4 bases from V and 2 from J, leaving 10 bases between them. The CDR3 contains 13 residues. DNA for the CDR3: TGTGCCTGGACCTTGGACTTCACAGATACGCAGTATTTT. Translated: CAWTLDFTDTQYF.

In regard to this clonotype: The junction shows a germline mismatch at one end, possibly a read error. The chain couples TRBV20-1 to TRBJ1-6; 10 bases align to TRBD1. This CDR3 has 12 amino acids. The germline gives CDR1 DFQATT, CDR2 SNEGSKA (reference sequence). CDR3 DNA sequence: TGCAGTGCACCGGGACAGGGGTCACACCTCCACTTT. Protein sequence: CSAPGQGSHLHF.

The rearrangement joins TRBV4-2 to TRBJ2-5; D possibly corresponds to TRBD2 (5 bases). V lost 1 base to trimming and J lost 0 bases, with 6 bases between them. This CDR3 contains 14 residues. Looked up from germline, CDR1 is LGHNA and CDR2 is YNFKEQ. CDR3 in DNA: TGTGCCAGCAGCCAAGCCGGGAACCAAGAGACCCAGTACTTC. It codes for CASSQAGNQETQYF.

The rearrangement joins TRBV7-3 to TRBJ2-2; D gene uncertain. Trimming cost V 2 bases and J 3 bases, with 1 base left between them. Germline-derived CDR1 and CDR2 are SGHTA and FQGTGA. The CDR3 consists of 12 residues. The CDR3 coding sequence is TGTGCCAGCAGCTTATACACCGGGGAGCTGTTTTTT. As protein: CASSLYTGELFF.

This clonotype was counted ten times or more. The chain links TRBV5-1 to TRBJ2-7, with 10 bases identical to TRBD1. Looked up from germline, CDR1 is SGHRS and CDR2 is YFSETQ. J was trimmed by 3 bases and V by 5 bases; bases with no gene match: 2. This CDR3 has 13 amino acids. The CDR3 DNA follows: TGCGCCAGCAGGGGGACAGGGGTCTACGAGCAGTACTTC. Amino acid sequence: CASRGTGVYEQYF.

This sequence joins TRBV20-1 and TRBJ2-7, with a possible D match to TRBD2 (7 bases). Trimming left V 6 bases short and J 0 bases short, with 27 bases between. The CDR3 extends over 18 amino acids. Germline CDR1 reads DFQATT; CDR2 reads SNEGSKA (reference sequence). The CDR3, as DNA: TGCAGTGCAAACAACCGGGACCCAAGGGGGGGGGTCTCCTACGAGCAGTACTTC. This encodes CSANNRDPRGGVSYEQYF.

This chain connects TRBV6-1 to TRBJ2-3, with TRBD2 matching 9 bases. J lost 4 bases, V lost 7 bases, and 12 bases had no gene match. CDR1 and CDR2 from the germline V gene are MNHNS and SASEGT. The CDR3 sequence is 16 residues long. CDR3 in amino acids: CASTLSSGGGADTQYF. The DNA of the CDR3 is TGTGCCAGCACCCTCAGTAGCGGGGGAGGGGCAGATACGCAGTATTTT.

This clonotype was detected only a few times. The chain links TRBV7-2 to TRBJ1-6, with D possibly being TRBD1 (5 bases). CDR3 length equals 15 residues. V dropped 7 bases and J dropped 0 bases, with 10 bases sitting between them. In germline, CDR1 is SGHTA, CDR2 FQGNSA. For the CDR3, the DNA is TGTGCCAGCAAGACAGCTAGCTCCTATAATTCACCCCTCCACTTT. Its translation: CASKTASSYNSPLHF.

A word on this clonotype: Compared with germline, one end of the junction differs, possibly owing to a read error. The chain carries TRBV20-1 and TRBJ2-6; the D gene is possibly TRBD1 (5 bases). CDR1 and CDR2 from the germline V gene are DFQATT and SNEGSKA (reference sequence). The CDR3 runs 15 residues. The CDR3 DNA is TGCAGTGCTGGAGACAGATACTCTGGGGCCAACGTCCTGACTTTC. Residues: CSAGDRYSGANVLTF.

This clonotype has at least ten counts. V is TRBV29-1 and J is TRBJ1-2; D ambiguous. Trimming cost V 0 bases and J 4 bases, with 0 bases left between them. The CDR3 covers 10 residues. CDR1 and CDR2 from the germline V gene are SQVTM and ANQGSEA. CDR3 sequence (DNA): TGCAGCGTTGAAGACTATGGCTACACCTTC. Encoded protein: CSVEDYGYTF.

This clonotype was detected many times. V gene TRBV4-1 combines with J gene TRBJ2-1; D remains unclear. The CDR3 length is 15 residues. Trimming shortened V by 2 bases and J by 0 bases, and 8 bases separated the two germline ends. Germline CDR1 is MGHRA and CDR2 is YSYEKL. The CDR3 region is CASSQRESSYNEQFF. In DNA, the CDR3 is TGCGCCAGCAGCCAACGCGAGAGCTCCTACAATGAGCAGTTCTTC.

The V call is TRBV14, the J call TRBJ2-7; TRBD1 is a possible D gene (5 bases). V was cut by 0 bases and J by 0 bases, with 9 bases left in between. Germline V CDR1 and CDR2: SGHDN, FVKESK. This CDR3 has 15 residues. Here the CDR3 reads CASSQEDTSSYEQYF. In nucleotides, the CDR3 is TGTGCCAGCAGCCAAGAGGACACGAGCTCCTACGAGCAGTACTTC.

The table lists this clonotype with many counts. The genes are TRBV29-1 and TRBJ2-3; D might be TRBD1 (5 bases). Trimming removed 6 bases at V and 7 bases at J, with 11 bases between. This CDR3 is built from 11 residues. Germline CDR1 and CDR2: SQVTM and ANQGSEA. CDR3 in amino acids: CSVPRAYTQYF. The CDR3 nucleotides read TGCAGCGTCCCCAGGGCATATACGCAGTATTTT.

This sequence joins TRBV6-5 and TRBJ2-5, with 7 bases identical to TRBD2. V was clipped by 5 bases and J by 6 bases; unmatched bases: 6. The CDR3 extends over 13 amino acids. Germline loops: CDR1 MNHEY, CDR2 SVGAGI. The CDR3 DNA reads as TGTGCCAGCAGTCTACTAGCGCGTCAGACCCAGTACTTC. It is translated as CASSLLARQTQYF.

The chain uses TRBV12-3 or TRBV12-4 and TRBJ1-2; tentatively, D is TRBD1 (5 bases). V was shortened by 6 bases and J by 8 bases, with 19 bases between the two germline ends. The CDR3 contains 14 residues. The CDR3 loop reads CASSPRSRGAGYTF. As DNA, the CDR3 is TGTGCCAGCAGCCCCCGTAGCCGAGGGGCAGGCTACACCTTC.

This clonotype was detected only a few times. The chain employs TRBV12-3 or TRBV12-4 and TRBJ2-2, with D perhaps matching TRBD1 or TRBD2 (5 bases each). Trimming pared 3 bases from V and 3 bases from J, leaving 8 bases between. The CDR3 loop spans 14 amino acids. In DNA, the CDR3 is TGTGCCAGCAGTTTTGTGGGGGACACCGGGGAGCTGTTTTTT. It codes for CASSFVGDTGELFF.